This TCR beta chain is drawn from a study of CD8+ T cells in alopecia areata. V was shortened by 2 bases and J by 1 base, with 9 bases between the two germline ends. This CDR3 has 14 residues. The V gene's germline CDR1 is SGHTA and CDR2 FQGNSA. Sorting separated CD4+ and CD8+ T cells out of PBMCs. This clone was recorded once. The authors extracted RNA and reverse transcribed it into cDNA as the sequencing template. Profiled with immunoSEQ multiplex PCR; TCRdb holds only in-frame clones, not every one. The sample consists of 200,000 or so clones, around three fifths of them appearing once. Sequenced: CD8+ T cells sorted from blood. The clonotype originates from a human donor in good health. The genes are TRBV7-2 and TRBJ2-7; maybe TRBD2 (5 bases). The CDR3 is CASSLNGVSYEQYF. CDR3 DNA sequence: TGTGCCAGCAGCTTAAACGGGGTGTCCTACGAGCAGTACTTC.